Here is one T cell receptor (beta chain) with its context. What this receptor recognizes is not known. It has no much larger one-base neighbor in the sample; base qualities were not kept. Collaborating institutions collected whole blood in K2EDTA tubes following their own protocols. Collaborator samples were shipped for TCRbeta analysis as frozen whole blood, isolated PBMCs, or DNA extracted from either sample type. This specimen comes from a study of blood T cell repertoires in COVID-19 (dated by TCRdb to the early 2020s). Broadly, across the study: Collaborator samples came from the United States, Italy and Spain and covered acute and convalescent phases of COVID-19. Deeply sampled blood TCRbeta repertoires from subjects exposed to, actively infected with, or recovered from COVID-19 were included in the dataset. The repertoires were released in a freely available public database intended as a resource for research on the immune response to SARS-CoV-2. Samples came from the ongoing ImmuneRACE study (first 160 participants) plus 1,254 subjects from 6 global collaborators. Where available, HLA class I and class II types were taken from metadata supplied by the sample provider and were not determined by assay-based typing. The material from the prospective study consisted of cDNA or gDNA derived from T cells, B-cell-depleted T cells, or PBMCs. The sample metadata nearly always contained a de-identified subject ID, COVID-19 status, age in years and sex.

Summary of the overall study and its limitations: How much clinical and demographic metadata was included differed by source and by participant, and the metadata was provided uncurated.

V lost 3 bases and J lost 5 bases; the stretch between them is 8 bases long. The germline V gene provides CDR1 SGHTA and CDR2 FQGTGA. There are 13 amino acids in the CDR3, from cysteine to phenylalanine inclusive. Just CDR3 DNA is preserved here, 39 bases in frame from base 1. TCRbeta CDR3 regions were amplified from genomic DNA using the immunoSEQ Assay, a bias-controlled multiplex PCR. The study's own analysis went as follows. The number of nucleated cells in each sample was estimated from the amplification of reference gene primers within the assay. To quantify the absolute abundance of each unique TCRbeta CDR3 rearrangement, sequence reads were collapsed and filtered. For each sample, productive Simpson clonality was calculated as the square root of Simpson's diversity index across productive rearrangements. TCRdb stores this immuneACCESS table with in-frame sequences only. Part of the clones is absent; in the studies checked, under half of the shortfall reflects unresolved V genes, and no reason is known for the rest. Clone size and the V and J calls come from that table; the DNA yielded D and trimming. This sample is represented by 50,000 to 65,000 clones; 65% to 90% of them were singletons. 1.2% of the sample is taken by the ten largest.

The clonotype was recovered from a man between 40 and 49 years old with acute or convalescent COVID-19. The sequence joins TRBV7-3 to TRBJ2-1, and perhaps TRBD1 as D gene, on 6 matching bases. The sequenced sample consisted of peripheral blood. The CDR3 protein sequence reads: CASSLNRDNEQFF. The DNA sequence is as follows: TGTGCCAGCAGCTTGAACAGGGACAATGAGCAGTTCTTC.